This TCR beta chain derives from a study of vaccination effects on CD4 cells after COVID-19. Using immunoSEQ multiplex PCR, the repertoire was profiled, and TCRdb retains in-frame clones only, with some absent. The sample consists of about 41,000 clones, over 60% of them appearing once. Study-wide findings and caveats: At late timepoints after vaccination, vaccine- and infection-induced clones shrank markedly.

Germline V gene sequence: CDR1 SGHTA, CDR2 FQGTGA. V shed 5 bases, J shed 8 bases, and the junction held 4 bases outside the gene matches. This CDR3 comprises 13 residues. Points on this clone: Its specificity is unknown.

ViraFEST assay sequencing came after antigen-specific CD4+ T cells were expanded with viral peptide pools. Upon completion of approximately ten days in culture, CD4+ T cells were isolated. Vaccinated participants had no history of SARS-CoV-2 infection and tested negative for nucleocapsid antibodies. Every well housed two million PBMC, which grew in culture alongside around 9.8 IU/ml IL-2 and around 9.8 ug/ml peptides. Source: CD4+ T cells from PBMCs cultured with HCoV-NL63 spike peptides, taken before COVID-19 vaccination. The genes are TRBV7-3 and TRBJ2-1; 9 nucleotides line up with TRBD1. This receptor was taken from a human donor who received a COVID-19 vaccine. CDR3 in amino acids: CASSRQGGDEQFF. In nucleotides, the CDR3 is TGTGCCAGCAGCCGACAGGGGGGCGATGAGCAGTTCTTC.